This T cell receptor (beta chain) is from a study of blood T cell repertoires in COVID-19. Study details: Material from acute and convalescent COVID-19 was sourced from the United States, Italy and Spain. T cells, B-cell-depleted T cells, or PBMCs provided the cDNA or gDNA that served as material.

This CDR3 is built from 15 residues. In germline, CDR1 is GTSNPN, CDR2 SVGIG (reference sequence). With 0 bases clipped from V and 6 bases from J, the junction kept 5 bases outside the gene matches. The table lists this clone with a count of one. Repertoires were generated with immunoSEQ multiplex PCR, while TCRdb's copy carries only in-frame clones and drops some. In the table there are 310,000 or so clones, around 89% of which are singletons. This receptor was taken from a woman aged 45-65 years with active or convalescent COVID-19. The chain uses TRBV30 and TRBJ2-2, with 9 bases matching TRBD2. The sequenced sample was peripheral blood. CDR3 sequence reads: CAWSVRLAGPGELFF. In DNA, the CDR3 is TGTGCCTGGAGTGTTCGGCTAGCGGGGCCCGGGGAGCTGTTTTTT.